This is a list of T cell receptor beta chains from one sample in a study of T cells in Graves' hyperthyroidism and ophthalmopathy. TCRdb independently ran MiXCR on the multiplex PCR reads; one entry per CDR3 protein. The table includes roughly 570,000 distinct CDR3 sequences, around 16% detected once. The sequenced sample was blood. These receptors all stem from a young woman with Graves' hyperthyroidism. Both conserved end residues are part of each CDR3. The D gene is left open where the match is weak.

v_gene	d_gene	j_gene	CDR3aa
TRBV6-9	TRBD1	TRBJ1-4	CASSYGDRTTNEKLFF
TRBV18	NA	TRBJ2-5	CASSPLQQETQYF
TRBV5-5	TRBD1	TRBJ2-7	CASSQVAGDSSYEQYF
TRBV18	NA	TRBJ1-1	CASSLTGGMNTEAFF
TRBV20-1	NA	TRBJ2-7	CSPEGHSYEQYF
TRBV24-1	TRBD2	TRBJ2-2	CATGGESTSGRETGELFF
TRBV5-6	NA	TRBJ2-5	CASSLMFPQETQYF
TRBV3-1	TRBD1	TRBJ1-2	CASSQLDRGEGYTF
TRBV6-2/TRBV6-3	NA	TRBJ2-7	CASSIPGLHFYEQYF
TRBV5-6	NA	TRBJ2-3	CASSIARGPPSTDTQYF
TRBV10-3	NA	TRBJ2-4	CAIRGDGPFQYF
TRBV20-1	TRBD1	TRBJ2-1	CSASLIGQGDEQFF
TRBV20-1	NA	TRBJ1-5	CSARAVRVGGYQPQHF
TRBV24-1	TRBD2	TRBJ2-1	CATSASLAGKTSYNEQFF
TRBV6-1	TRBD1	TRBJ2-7	CASSTEQGAHEQYF
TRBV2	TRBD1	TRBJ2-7	CATQGQPDYEQYF
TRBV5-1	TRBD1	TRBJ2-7	CASSLRDRDHEQYF
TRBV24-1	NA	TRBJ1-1	CATSRSGGNTEAFF
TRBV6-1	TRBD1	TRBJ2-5	CASSRGQGAFQETQYF
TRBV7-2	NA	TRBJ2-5	CASSRYQKTQYF
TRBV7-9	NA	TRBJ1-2	CASSFEGAYGYTF
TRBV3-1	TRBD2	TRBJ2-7	CASSQSAGACEQYF
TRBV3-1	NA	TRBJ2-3	CASSQGSTGMDTQYF
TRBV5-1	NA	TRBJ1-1	CASSQRGTTGEHTEAFF
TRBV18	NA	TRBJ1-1	CASSLHQESDTEAFF
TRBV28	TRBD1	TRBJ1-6	CASRSSGGNSPLHF
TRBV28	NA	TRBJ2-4	CASSLGRGGKNIQYF
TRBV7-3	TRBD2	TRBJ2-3	CASSLIGGRADTQYF
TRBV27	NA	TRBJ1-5	CASSLRGGNNQPQHF
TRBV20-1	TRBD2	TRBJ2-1	CSALPTVAGVGNEQFF
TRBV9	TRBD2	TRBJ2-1	CASSLSGSIHNEQFF
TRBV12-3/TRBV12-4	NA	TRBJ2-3	CASSKMTYFYAADTQYF
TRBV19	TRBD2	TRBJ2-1	CASSIRGLAGGSEQFF
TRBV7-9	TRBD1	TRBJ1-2	CASNFRDSYGYTF
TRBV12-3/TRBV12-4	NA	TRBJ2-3	CASSQDWGTDTQYF
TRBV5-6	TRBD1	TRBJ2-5	CASSYQGQGVETQYF
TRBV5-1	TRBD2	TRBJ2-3	CASRVISGMTDTQYF
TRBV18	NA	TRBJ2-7	CASSDGRTNYEQYF
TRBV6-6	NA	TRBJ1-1	CASSYGGAQNTEAFF
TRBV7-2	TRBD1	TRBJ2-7	CASSIQMGQGDEQYF
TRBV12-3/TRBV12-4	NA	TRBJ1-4	CASSFAAMSWRETNEKLFF
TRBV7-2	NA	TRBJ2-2	CASSRTAGTGELFF
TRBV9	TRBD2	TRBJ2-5	CASSVVPAGGLGETQYF
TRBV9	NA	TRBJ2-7	CASSSGGRSYEQYF
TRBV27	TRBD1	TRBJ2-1	CASSLPPGQGTYNEQFF
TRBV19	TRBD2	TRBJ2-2	CASTQLAGALANTGELFF
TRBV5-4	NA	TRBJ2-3	CASSLFSDTQYF
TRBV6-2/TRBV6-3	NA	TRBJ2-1	CASSLSQGSDEQFF
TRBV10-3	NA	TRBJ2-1	CAISEPDTEGLFSEQFF
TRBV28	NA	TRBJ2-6	CASSLNRWRRTAGANVLTF
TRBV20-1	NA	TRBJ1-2	CSATRQDIPKPYGYTF
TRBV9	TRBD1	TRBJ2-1	CASSSRDRANEQFF